These T cell receptor beta chains were read from a single sample in a study of CD8+ T cells in alopecia areata. Profiled with immunoSEQ multiplex PCR; TCRdb holds only in-frame clones, not every one. The sample carries about 270,000 clones, 60% recorded once. Sequencing was performed on CD4+ T cells sorted from blood, taken around week 54, from a patient treated with tofacitinib. These TCRs come from a human donor with alopecia areata. CDR3s include the opening cysteine and the closing phenylalanine or tryptophan. Each record gives: V gene, J gene, D gene, clone size, CDR3 protein, CDR3 DNA. The D gene is left open where the match is weak. Size is stated for part of the rows, as once, few or many counts, or as a class when the clone is expanded.

v_call: TRBV29-1; j_call: TRBJ2-7; d_call: .; clone_size: .; cdr3_aa: CSVLTGTTYEQYF; cdr3_nt: TGCAGCGTTCTGACAGGGACTACCTACGAGCAGTACTTC
v_call: TRBV29-1; j_call: TRBJ1-2; d_call: .; clone_size: .; cdr3_aa: CSVDRWGNYGYTF; cdr3_nt: TGCAGCGTTGATCGATGGGGTAACTATGGCTACACCTTC
v_call: TRBV7-9; j_call: TRBJ1-6; d_call: .; clone_size: .; cdr3_aa: CASQPLGQENSPLHF; cdr3_nt: TGTGCCAGCCAGCCCTTGGGGCAGGAGAATTCACCCCTCCACTTT
v_call: TRBV18; j_call: TRBJ1-6; d_call: .; clone_size: .; cdr3_aa: CASSPGDSPLHF; cdr3_nt: TGTGCCAGCTCACCAGGGGACTCACCCCTCCACTTT
v_call: TRBV11-2; j_call: TRBJ2-5; d_call: .; clone_size: .; cdr3_aa: CASSLDREYQETQYF; cdr3_nt: TGTGCCAGCAGCTTAGACAGGGAGTACCAAGAGACCCAGTACTTC
v_call: TRBV7-2; j_call: TRBJ1-6; d_call: .; clone_size: .; cdr3_aa: CASSQMGAQSSPLHF; cdr3_nt: TGTGCCAGCAGCCAGATGGGGGCGCAAAGTTCACCCCTCCACTTT
v_call: TRBV30; j_call: TRBJ2-7; d_call: .; clone_size: .; cdr3_aa: CAWTGFGYYEQYF; cdr3_nt: TGTGCCTGGACGGGGTTTGGGTACTACGAGCAGTACTTC
v_call: TRBV30; j_call: TRBJ2-7; d_call: .; clone_size: .; cdr3_aa: CAWRLAHEQYF; cdr3_nt: TGTGCCTGGAGACTAGCCCACGAGCAGTACTTC
v_call: TRBV29-1; j_call: TRBJ2-5; d_call: TRBD2; clone_size: .; cdr3_aa: CSVEGGAGETQYF; cdr3_nt: TGCAGCGTGGAGGGAGGGGCTGGCGAGACCCAGTACTTC
v_call: TRBV5-4; j_call: TRBJ1-2; d_call: .; clone_size: .; cdr3_aa: CASVRPGYGYTF; cdr3_nt: TGTGCCAGCGTTCGGCCGGGTTATGGCTACACCTTC
v_call: TRBV30; j_call: TRBJ1-4; d_call: .; clone_size: few; cdr3_aa: CAWSSFGGTNEKLFF; cdr3_nt: TGTGCCTGGAGTTCCTTCGGGGGGACTAATGAAAAACTGTTTTTT
v_call: TRBV20-1; j_call: TRBJ2-7; d_call: TRBD2; clone_size: .; cdr3_aa: CSARRGGEQYF; cdr3_nt: TGCAGTGCTAGGCGCGGGGGAGAGCAGTACTTC
v_call: TRBV5-1; j_call: TRBJ2-5; d_call: .; clone_size: once; cdr3_aa: CASSPDSGETQYF; cdr3_nt: TGCGCCAGCAGCCCGGACAGCGGGGAGACCCAGTACTTC
v_call: TRBV6-6; j_call: TRBJ1-6; d_call: .; clone_size: .; cdr3_aa: CAHSKEGYSPLHF; cdr3_nt: TGTGCCCACTCTAAGGAGGGGTATTCACCCCTCCACTTT
v_call: TRBV20-1; j_call: TRBJ2-7; d_call: .; clone_size: .; cdr3_aa: CSAGAYEQYF; cdr3_nt: TGCAGTGCGGGAGCCTACGAGCAGTACTTC
v_call: TRBV5-1; j_call: TRBJ2-3; d_call: .; clone_size: .; cdr3_aa: CASSSAPGSQYF; cdr3_nt: TGCGCCAGCAGCTCGGCCCCGGGATCGCAGTATTTT
v_call: TRBV20-1; j_call: TRBJ1-2; d_call: .; clone_size: .; cdr3_aa: CSANGEEGYTF; cdr3_nt: TGCAGTGCTAACGGGGAAGAGGGCTACACCTTC
v_call: TRBV4-3; j_call: TRBJ2-7; d_call: TRBD1; clone_size: .; cdr3_aa: CASSQALAGGTAYEQYF; cdr3_nt: TGCGCCAGCAGCCAAGCCCTTGCAGGGGGAACAGCCTACGAGCAGTACTTC
v_call: TRBV15; j_call: TRBJ1-4; d_call: .; clone_size: .; cdr3_aa: CATSRLGAINEKLFF; cdr3_nt: TGTGCCACCAGCAGATTGGGGGCGATTAATGAAAAACTGTTTTTT
v_call: TRBV29-1; j_call: TRBJ2-6; d_call: .; clone_size: .; cdr3_aa: CSVDTGPGANVLTF; cdr3_nt: TGCAGCGTTGACACAGGGCCTGGGGCCAACGTCCTGACTTTC
v_call: TRBV2; j_call: TRBJ1-6; d_call: .; clone_size: .; cdr3_aa: CASRAYDSPLHF; cdr3_nt: TGTGCCAGCAGGGCGTACGATTCACCCCTCCACTTT
v_call: TRBV19; j_call: TRBJ2-3; d_call: TRBD2; clone_size: .; cdr3_aa: CASSLIAGPSTDTQYF; cdr3_nt: TGTGCCAGTAGTCTCATAGCGGGACCTAGCACAGATACGCAGTATTTT
v_call: TRBV30; j_call: TRBJ2-6; d_call: .; clone_size: .; cdr3_aa: CAWSHSSGANVLTF; cdr3_nt: TGTGCCTGGAGTCATAGCTCTGGGGCCAACGTCCTGACTTTC
v_call: TRBV5-1; j_call: TRBJ1-4; d_call: .; clone_size: .; cdr3_aa: CASSLQGPAVNEKLFF; cdr3_nt: TGCGCCAGCAGCTTGCAAGGACCCGCGGTCAATGAAAAACTGTTTTTT
v_call: TRBV18; j_call: TRBJ2-1; d_call: .; clone_size: many; cdr3_aa: CASSPPGSSYNEQFF; cdr3_nt: TGTGCCAGCTCACCACCGGGCAGCTCTTACAATGAGCAGTTCTTC
v_call: TRBV5-4; j_call: TRBJ2-2; d_call: .; clone_size: .; cdr3_aa: CASVRGTGELFF; cdr3_nt: TGTGCCAGCGTTAGGGGCACCGGGGAGCTGTTTTTT
v_call: TRBV5-4; j_call: TRBJ1-2; d_call: .; clone_size: .; cdr3_aa: CASSLDVQTEDGYTF; cdr3_nt: TGTGCCAGCAGCTTAGATGTCCAAACGGAGGATGGCTACACCTTC
v_call: TRBV29-1; j_call: TRBJ2-5; d_call: TRBD1; clone_size: .; cdr3_aa: CSVPRDRDQETQYF; cdr3_nt: TGCAGTGTGCCCCGGGACAGGGACCAAGAGACCCAGTACTTC
v_call: TRBV30; j_call: TRBJ2-7; d_call: TRBD1; clone_size: .; cdr3_aa: CAWNLGTASYEQYF; cdr3_nt: TGTGCCTGGAACCTCGGGACAGCGTCGTACGAGCAGTACTTC
v_call: TRBV5-8; j_call: TRBJ1-1; d_call: .; clone_size: few; cdr3_aa: CASSLYKNTEAFF; cdr3_nt: TGTGCCAGCAGCTTGTATAAGAACACTGAAGCTTTCTTT
v_call: TRBV7-8; j_call: TRBJ1-4; d_call: .; clone_size: .; cdr3_aa: CASRPRGATNEKLFF; cdr3_nt: TGTGCCAGCAGACCCCGGGGTGCAACTAATGAAAAACTGTTTTTT
v_call: TRBV29-1; j_call: TRBJ2-5; d_call: .; clone_size: .; cdr3_aa: CSHYGGQETQYF; cdr3_nt: TGCAGCCACTATGGGGGACAAGAGACCCAGTACTTC
v_call: TRBV15; j_call: TRBJ1-1; d_call: .; clone_size: .; cdr3_aa: CATSRALRATEAFF; cdr3_nt: TGTGCCACCAGCAGGGCTTTGAGGGCCACTGAAGCTTTCTTT
v_call: TRBV5-1; j_call: TRBJ2-1; d_call: .; clone_size: .; cdr3_aa: CASSLQGVLDNEQFF; cdr3_nt: TGCGCCAGCAGCTTACAGGGAGTTCTGGACAATGAGCAGTTCTTC
v_call: TRBV7-8; j_call: TRBJ2-7; d_call: .; clone_size: .; cdr3_aa: CASSVQGLDEQYF; cdr3_nt: TGTGCCAGCAGCGTACAGGGTCTCGACGAGCAGTACTTC
v_call: TRBV7-6; j_call: TRBJ1-2; d_call: .; clone_size: few; cdr3_aa: CASSPLTVNYGYTF; cdr3_nt: TGTGCCAGCAGCCCACTGACAGTGAACTATGGCTACACCTTC
v_call: TRBV11-2; j_call: TRBJ2-5; d_call: .; clone_size: .; cdr3_aa: CASSLTRETQYF; cdr3_nt: TGTGCCAGCAGCTTAACGCGAGAGACCCAGTACTTC
v_call: TRBV4-3; j_call: TRBJ2-7; d_call: TRBD1; clone_size: .; cdr3_aa: CASSPSSGDSYEQYF; cdr3_nt: TGCGCCAGCAGCCCCTCCTCAGGGGACAGTTACGAGCAGTACTTC
v_call: TRBV7-3; j_call: TRBJ2-3; d_call: .; clone_size: .; cdr3_aa: CASSLTIGLGSTDTQYF; cdr3_nt: TGTGCCAGCAGCTTAACTATCGGGCTAGGGAGCACAGATACGCAGTATTTT
v_call: TRBV5-4; j_call: TRBJ2-7; d_call: TRBD1; clone_size: few; cdr3_aa: CASNDYHRGSYEQYF; cdr3_nt: TGTGCCAGCAACGACTACCACAGGGGCTCCTACGAGCAGTACTTC
v_call: TRBV7-2; j_call: TRBJ2-5; d_call: TRBD2; clone_size: .; cdr3_aa: CASSLARGGRETQYF; cdr3_nt: TGTGCCAGCAGCTTAGCGCGGGGGGGAAGAGAGACCCAGTACTTC
v_call: TRBV7-2; j_call: TRBJ2-5; d_call: TRBD1; clone_size: .; cdr3_aa: CASSLQTGYDTQYF; cdr3_nt: TGTGCCAGCAGCCTACAGACAGGGTATGATACCCAGTACTTC
v_call: TRBV29-1; j_call: TRBJ2-5; d_call: .; clone_size: few; cdr3_aa: CSVEQSQETQYF; cdr3_nt: TGCAGCGTTGAGCAGAGCCAAGAGACCCAGTACTTC
v_call: TRBV30; j_call: TRBJ1-5; d_call: .; clone_size: few; cdr3_aa: CAWTNNSNQPQHF; cdr3_nt: TGTGCCTGGACCAACAATAGCAATCAGCCCCAGCATTTT
v_call: TRBV6-1; j_call: TRBJ2-5; d_call: .; clone_size: .; cdr3_aa: CASSEGTVSKETQYF; cdr3_nt: TGTGCCAGCAGTGAAGGGACAGTTTCGAAAGAGACCCAGTACTTC
v_call: TRBV4-2; j_call: TRBJ1-6; d_call: .; clone_size: .; cdr3_aa: CASSQGGPGAISSPLHF; cdr3_nt: TGTGCCAGCAGCCAAGGAGGGCCAGGCGCTATCAGTTCACCCCTCCACTTT
v_call: TRBV30; j_call: TRBJ1-2; d_call: .; clone_size: .; cdr3_aa: CAWSVGAGYGYTF; cdr3_nt: TGTGCCTGGAGTGTCGGGGCAGGCTATGGCTACACCTTC
v_call: TRBV30; j_call: TRBJ1-5; d_call: .; clone_size: once; cdr3_aa: CAWSGFKGRGNQPQHF; cdr3_nt: TGTGCCTGGAGTGGATTTAAGGGACGGGGCAATCAGCCCCAGCATTTT
v_call: TRBV5-6; j_call: TRBJ1-5; d_call: .; clone_size: .; cdr3_aa: CASSRRVNSNQPQHF; cdr3_nt: TGTGCCAGCAGCCGCCGAGTTAATAGCAATCAGCCCCAGCATTTT
v_call: TRBV29-1; j_call: TRBJ1-1; d_call: .; clone_size: .; cdr3_aa: CSAGARRENTEAFF; cdr3_nt: TGCAGCGCCGGGGCCCGGCGGGAAAACACTGAAGCTTTCTTT
v_call: TRBV9; j_call: TRBJ2-1; d_call: .; clone_size: .; cdr3_aa: CASSVTGNAYNEQFF; cdr3_nt: TGTGCCAGCAGCGTAACAGGGAACGCCTACAATGAGCAGTTCTTC
v_call: TRBV29-1; j_call: TRBJ1-2; d_call: .; clone_size: .; cdr3_aa: CSVERTENYGYTF; cdr3_nt: TGCAGCGTTGAAAGGACGGAGAACTATGGCTACACCTTC
v_call: TRBV9; j_call: TRBJ2-3; d_call: .; clone_size: .; cdr3_aa: CASSVAPSYTDTQYF; cdr3_nt: TGTGCCAGCAGCGTAGCGCCCAGTTACACAGATACGCAGTATTTT